A selection of T cell receptor beta chains follows, all from one sample in a study of beta chain features in type 1 diabetes. Repertoires were generated with immunoSEQ multiplex PCR, while TCRdb's copy carries only in-frame clones and drops some. The table includes 200,000 to 250,000 clones, 27% detected once. The sample consisted of central memory CD4+ T cells from blood. The receptors here all came from a man aged 25 to 40 in good health. Each CDR3 is given with its conserved first and last residue. D genes are given only for firm matches. Size is stated for part of the rows, as once, few or many counts, or as a class when the clone is expanded.

V	size	D	J	CDR3	DNA
TRBV7-2	once	-	TRBJ2-7	CASSLVYGDRNPYEQYF	TGTGCCAGCAGCTTAGTTTATGGCGACAGGAATCCCTACGAGCAGTACTTC
TRBV29-1	few	-	TRBJ2-1	CSAANNEQFF	TGCAGCGCCGCGAACAATGAGCAGTTCTTC
TRBV6-5	-	TRBD1	TRBJ2-6	CASTTGLSGANVLTF	TGTGCCAGCACGACAGGGCTTTCTGGGGCCAACGTCCTGACTTTC
TRBV5-1	-	-	TRBJ2-2	CASSLTGFSTGELFF	TGCGCCAGCAGCTTGACGGGATTTAGCACCGGGGAGCTGTTTTTT
TRBV6-5	few	-	TRBJ2-7	CASSYDTPSGSYEQYF	TGTGCCAGCAGTTACGACACCCCAAGCGGGTCCTACGAGCAGTACTTC
TRBV5-1	-	TRBD2	TRBJ2-3	CASSPNPGLAGSDTQYF	TGCGCCAGCAGCCCCAACCCGGGACTAGCGGGTTCAGATACGCAGTATTTT
TRBV10-3	-	TRBD2	TRBJ2-5	CAISRTSEETQYF	TGTGCCATCAGTCGGACTAGCGAAGAGACCCAGTACTTC
TRBV10-3	many	-	TRBJ2-2	CAIAAQRDSGELFF	TGTGCCATTGCGGCGCAGCGAGATTCCGGGGAGCTGTTTTTT
TRBV10-3	many	-	TRBJ2-2	CAISDIGTGELFF	TGTGCCATCAGTGATATTGGCACCGGGGAGCTGTTTTTT
TRBV2	few	-	TRBJ1-1	CASIPRASWSEAFF	TGTGCCAGCATCCCGAGGGCCTCGTGGTCTGAAGCTTTCTTT
TRBV2	few	TRBD1	TRBJ1-3	CASSEFSRGPGNTIYF	TGTGCCAGCAGTGAATTTTCGAGGGGGCCAGGAAACACCATATATTTT
TRBV6-1	once	-	TRBJ2-7	CASCPGVGGIYEQYF	TGTGCCAGCTGCCCGGGGGTAGGGGGCATCTACGAGCAGTACTTC
TRBV20-1	-	-	TRBJ2-7	CSAATGHEQYF	TGCAGTGCCGCTACCGGCCACGAGCAGTACTTC
TRBV30	few	TRBD2	TRBJ2-3	CAGRSGGHTQYF	TGTGCCGGTAGGAGCGGGGGGCATACGCAGTATTTT
TRBV18	-	-	TRBJ1-2	CASSPAGQTNYGYTF	TGTGCCAGCTCACCTGCAGGACAAACTAACTATGGCTACACCTTC
TRBV27	few	TRBD1	TRBJ2-6	CASSLTPGQGLSGANVLTF	TGTGCCAGCAGTTTGACCCCGGGACAGGGTCTCTCTGGGGCCAACGTCCTGACTTTC
TRBV5-1	-	TRBD1	TRBJ2-1	CASSSGQGPWNEQFF	TGCGCCAGCAGCTCAGGACAGGGCCCGTGGAATGAGCAGTTCTTC
TRBV7-2	few	TRBD2	TRBJ2-1	CASSLKSGGATNEQFF	TGTGCCAGCAGCTTAAAAAGCGGGGGGGCCACCAATGAGCAGTTCTTC
TRBV19	-	-	TRBJ2-5	CASSAQETQYF	TGTGCCAGTAGTGCCCAAGAGACCCAGTACTTC
TRBV7-2	-	-	TRBJ2-3	CASSLGSLATQYF	TGTGCCAGCAGCTTAGGGTCACTAGCCACGCAGTATTTT
TRBV7-2	-	TRBD2	TRBJ2-2	CASSSGGTYTGELFF	TGTGCCAGCAGCAGCGGGGGGACCTACACCGGGGAGCTGTTTTTT
TRBV28	-	TRBD1	TRBJ2-6	CASSSGTGLTGANVLTF	TGTGCCAGCAGTTCCGGGACAGGGTTAACTGGGGCCAACGTCCTGACTTTC
TRBV29-1	many	TRBD2	TRBJ2-1	CSVGEGGFNNEQFF	TGCAGCGTTGGGGAGGGCGGATTCAACAATGAGCAGTTCTTC
TRBV7-9	-	-	TRBJ2-7	CASSPLGGNYEQYF	TGTGCCAGCAGCCCCCTAGGTGGCAACTACGAGCAGTACTTC
TRBV11-2	few	-	TRBJ2-7	CASSLFDSFYEQYF	TGTGCCAGCAGCTTATTCGACAGCTTCTACGAGCAGTACTTC
TRBV7-2	many	TRBD1	TRBJ2-7	CASSFGGTGKSEQYF	TGTGCCAGCAGCTTTGGGGGGACAGGGAAAAGCGAGCAGTACTTC
TRBV6-6	once	TRBD1	TRBJ2-7	CASSRDRLYEQYF	TGTGCCAGCAGTCGGGACAGACTCTACGAGCAGTACTTC
TRBV15	-	-	TRBJ2-5	CATSRDNGAQYF	TGTGCCACCAGCAGAGATAACGGTGCCCAGTACTTC
TRBV9	-	-	TRBJ2-1	CASRDERTVNEQFF	TGTGCCAGCAGGGACGAGAGGACGGTGAATGAGCAGTTCTTC
TRBV5-1	-	-	TRBJ2-3	CASRGPSTDTQYF	TGCGCCAGCCGTGGTCCAAGCACAGATACGCAGTATTTT
TRBV7-2	-	-	TRBJ2-1	CASSLGGFGNEQFF	TGTGCCAGCAGCTTAGGGGGGTTTGGCAATGAGCAGTTCTTC
TRBV11-2	few	TRBD1	TRBJ2-5	CASSLDGQARTAQYF	TGTGCCAGCAGCTTAGATGGACAGGCGAGGACGGCCCAGTACTTC
TRBV7-2	-	-	TRBJ2-3	CASSLGLNTQYF	TGTGCCAGCAGCTTAGGTCTGAATACGCAGTATTTT
TRBV28	-	-	TRBJ2-3	CASSQPTDTQYF	TGTGCCAGCAGTCAACCCACAGATACGCAGTATTTT
TRBV7-2	few	TRBD1	TRBJ2-7	CASSLAGTGTYEQYF	TGTGCCAGCAGCTTAGCCGGGACAGGGACCTACGAGCAGTACTTC
TRBV5-1	-	-	TRBJ2-6	CASSSRQAGANVLTF	TGCGCCAGCAGTTCCCGACAGGCTGGGGCCAACGTCCTGACTTTC
TRBV30	-	-	TRBJ2-5	CAWSVHEVGAQYF	TGTGCCTGGAGTGTACATGAAGTTGGGGCCCAGTACTTC
TRBV5-4	-	-	TRBJ2-7	CASSLTGPEQYF	TGTGCCAGCAGCTTAACAGGGCCCGAGCAGTACTTC
TRBV7-9	many	-	TRBJ2-7	CASSSGTPSVAEQYF	TGTGCCAGCAGTTCCGGGACCCCGTCGGTTGCTGAGCAGTACTTC
TRBV28	few	-	TRBJ1-1	CASSLKNTEAFF	TGTGCCAGCAGTTTGAAGAACACTGAAGCTTTCTTT
TRBV30	few	-	TRBJ1-4	CAWGTGPEKLFF	TGTGCCTGGGGGACTGGCCCCGAAAAACTGTTTTTT
TRBV6-1	few	TRBD1	TRBJ1-5	CASSEDGRGHQPQHF	TGTGCCAGCAGTGAAGATGGCAGGGGGCATCAGCCCCAGCATTTT
TRBV28	once	TRBD2	TRBJ2-1	CASSPTLGLAAPEQFF	TGTGCCAGCAGTCCAACCCTGGGACTAGCGGCCCCCGAGCAGTTCTTC
TRBV5-4	few	-	TRBJ1-1	CASSLAAQGLNTEAFF	TGTGCCAGCAGCTTGGCAGCTCAGGGGCTGAACACTGAAGCTTTCTTT
TRBV20-1	once	-	TRBJ2-1	CSAEGTGEQFF	TGCAGTGCAGAGGGTACGGGCGAGCAGTTCTTC
TRBV7-8	many	-	TRBJ2-3	CASSSTTDTQYF	TGTGCCAGCAGCTCAACCACAGATACGCAGTATTTT
TRBV4-2	-	-	TRBJ2-3	CASSPLSADYTDTQYF	TGTGCCAGCAGCCCACTGTCAGCGGACTACACAGATACGCAGTATTTT
TRBV30	few	-	TRBJ1-3	CAWSTGLSGNTIYF	TGTGCCTGGAGTACAGGCCTCTCTGGAAACACCATATATTTT
TRBV2	-	TRBD2	TRBJ2-1	CASRPTSGREQFF	TGTGCCAGCAGGCCGACTAGCGGGAGAGAACAGTTCTTC